This is a list of T cell receptor beta chains from one sample in a study of shared clonotypes between healthy human individuals. Clones were read by immunoSEQ multiplex PCR, and TCRdb kept only the in-frame ones, dropping some. The table lists over 2,000,000 clones, around 93% of them singletons. Sequencing was performed on naive CD8+ T cells from PBMCs. All receptors come from a man between 18 and 35 years old in good health. Some clones in this sample may be carry-over from other donors' samples. Both conserved end residues are part of each CDR3. The order of the fields is clone size, D gene, V gene, J gene, CDR3 DNA, CDR3 protein. The D gene is left open where the match is weak. A clone size is listed for some rows: how often the clone was seen (once, few, many), or a class if it is expanded.

>-|TRBD2|TRBV27|TRBJ2-1
TGTGCCAGCAGTTTACTACGGCGGGAGTACAATGAGCAGTTCTTC
CASSLLRREYNEQFF
>-|-|TRBV28|TRBJ1-1
TGTGCCAGCAGTTCCATCCGCGGGCCGACTTTGAACACTGAAGCTTTCTTT
CASSSIRGPTLNTEAFF
>-|-|TRBV4-3|TRBJ2-1
TGCGCCAGCAGCCAAGACCTGATCAGGGCACACAATGAGCAGTTCTTC
CASSQDLIRAHNEQFF
>once|TRBD2|TRBV28|TRBJ2-7
TGTGCCAGCAGTCCCCGGACTAGCGGGAGGGCCGGGTACGAGCAGTACTTC
CASSPRTSGRAGYEQYF
>-|-|TRBV13|TRBJ1-4
TGTGCCAGCAGCTTAAAGGCAGAGTTTAATGAAAAACTGTTTTTT
CASSLKAEFNEKLFF
>-|-|TRBV2|TRBJ1-1
TGTGCCAGCAGTGAAGCCAGGGCAGCGAACACTGAAGCTTTCTTT
CASSEARAANTEAFF
>-|TRBD2|TRBV7-6|TRBJ2-1
TGTGCCAGCAGCTTAGGTTCGGGAGGGATCAATGAGCAGTTCTTC
CASSLGSGGINEQFF
>-|TRBD2|TRBV29-1|TRBJ2-1
TGCAGCTCAGGACGTTCTGGGCGGGAGGGCGGAAAGAAGTTCTTC
CSSGRSGREGGKKFF
>-|-|TRBV9|TRBJ2-7
TGTGCCAGCAGCGTCCAGGGAGGATACGAGCAGTACTTC
CASSVQGGYEQYF
>-|TRBD1|TRBV6-6|TRBJ1-1
TGTGCCAGCAGTCCCACAGGGGGCGGCGGCACTGAAGCTTTCTTT
CASSPTGGGGTEAFF
>-|-|TRBV18|TRBJ1-5
TGTGCCAGCTCACCGGAGAGAGGCAATCAGCCCCAGCATTTT
CASSPERGNQPQHF
>-|-|TRBV27|TRBJ1-5
TGTGCCAGCAGTATGTATCCTCAGGGCGGCAATCAGCCCCAGCATTTT
CASSMYPQGGNQPQHF
>once|TRBD1|TRBV5-1|TRBJ2-3
TGCGCCAGCAGCCCGGGGACAGCGCTACCATCCACAGATACGCAGTATTTT
CASSPGTALPSTDTQYF
>-|TRBD2|TRBV28|TRBJ2-1
TGTGCCAGCAACATAGGACTAGCGTCCTACAATGAGCAGTTCTTC
CASNIGLASYNEQFF
>-|TRBD2|TRBV7-8|TRBJ2-7
TGTGCCAGCAGCCCAAGACTAGCGGGAGACGAGCAGTACTTC
CASSPRLAGDEQYF
>-|-|TRBV4-3|TRBJ1-6
TGCGCCAGCAGCCAAGACAGAAATTCACCCCTCCACTTT
CASSQDRNSPLHF
>-|TRBD2|TRBV5-1|TRBJ2-1
TGCGCCAGCAGCTTGGGCGGGAGTCGTTTCAATGAGCAGTTCTTC
CASSLGGSRFNEQFF
>-|-|TRBV13|TRBJ2-5
TGTGCCAGCAGCTTTTCAGGCGAAGAGACCCAGTACTTC
CASSFSGEETQYF
>-|-|TRBV28|TRBJ2-5
TGTGCCAGCAGTTTTGCCGGGTTACAAGAGACCCAGTACTTC
CASSFAGLQETQYF
>-|TRBD1|TRBV29-1|TRBJ2-1
TGCAGCGTCCCGACAGGGGTTGAATTCTACAATGAGCAGTTCTTC
CSVPTGVEFYNEQFF
>-|-|TRBV9|TRBJ2-7
TGTGCCAGCAGCCCCCCTAGCGTCGACGAGCAGTACTTC
CASSPPSVDEQYF
>-|TRBD2|TRBV7-8|TRBJ2-7
TGTGCCAGCAGCGTGGGTCAAGGGCGGGAGTCTCCCTACGAGCAGTACTTC
CASSVGQGRESPYEQYF
>-|TRBD1|TRBV9|TRBJ2-7
TGTGCCAGCAGCGGGGGACAGAAGGTGGGGTCCGAGCAGTACTTC
CASSGGQKVGSEQYF
>-|TRBD1|TRBV2|TRBJ2-5
TGTGCCAGCACGGGACAGGGGGCGATCTTGTCCCAGTACTTC
CASTGQGAILSQYF
>once|-|TRBV6-5|TRBJ2-2
TGTGCCAGCAGTTACTCATCGGGCGAGAGGATGGGGGAGCTGTTTTTT
CASSYSSGERMGELFF
>once|-|TRBV11-2|TRBJ1-5
TGTGCCAGCAGCTTAGCCCACCCTAATCAGCCCCAGCATTTT
CASSLAHPNQPQHF
>-|-|TRBV5-4|TRBJ1-4
TGTGCCAGCAGCTTTGGCGGGACCCGTAGTGAGAAACTGTTTTTT
CASSFGGTRSEKLFF